This T cell receptor beta chain appears in the sequencing data of a study of blood T cell repertoires in COVID-19. Study background: Samples representing acute and convalescent COVID-19 were sourced from the United States, Italy and Spain. The analysed material was cDNA or gDNA that came from T cells, B-cell-depleted T cells, or PBMCs.

Original methodology: It was from reference gene primer amplification that nucleated cell counts were estimated. Using immunoSEQ multiplex PCR, the repertoire was profiled, and TCRdb retains in-frame clones only, with some absent. The V and J calls and clone size come from that table; D and trimming were worked out from the DNA. The table records approximately 410,000 clones, about nine tenths of them present only once. For this clone: The identical CDR3 is also encoded by other nucleotide sequences in the sample.

The germline gives CDR1 SGHRS, CDR2 YFSETQ. This CDR3 region has 15 residues. After removal of 3 bases from V and 4 bases from J, the junction contained 3 bases not matched to a gene. The TCR sequence derives from a woman in her 30s with active or convalescent COVID-19. The V call is TRBV5-1, the J call TRBJ2-1, with TRBD2 identical over 11 bases. The sequencing sample was made of peripheral blood. The CDR3 bases are TGCGCCAGCAGCTCCGGGACTAGCGGTTACAATGAGCAGTTCTTC. It encodes CASSSGTSGYNEQFF.